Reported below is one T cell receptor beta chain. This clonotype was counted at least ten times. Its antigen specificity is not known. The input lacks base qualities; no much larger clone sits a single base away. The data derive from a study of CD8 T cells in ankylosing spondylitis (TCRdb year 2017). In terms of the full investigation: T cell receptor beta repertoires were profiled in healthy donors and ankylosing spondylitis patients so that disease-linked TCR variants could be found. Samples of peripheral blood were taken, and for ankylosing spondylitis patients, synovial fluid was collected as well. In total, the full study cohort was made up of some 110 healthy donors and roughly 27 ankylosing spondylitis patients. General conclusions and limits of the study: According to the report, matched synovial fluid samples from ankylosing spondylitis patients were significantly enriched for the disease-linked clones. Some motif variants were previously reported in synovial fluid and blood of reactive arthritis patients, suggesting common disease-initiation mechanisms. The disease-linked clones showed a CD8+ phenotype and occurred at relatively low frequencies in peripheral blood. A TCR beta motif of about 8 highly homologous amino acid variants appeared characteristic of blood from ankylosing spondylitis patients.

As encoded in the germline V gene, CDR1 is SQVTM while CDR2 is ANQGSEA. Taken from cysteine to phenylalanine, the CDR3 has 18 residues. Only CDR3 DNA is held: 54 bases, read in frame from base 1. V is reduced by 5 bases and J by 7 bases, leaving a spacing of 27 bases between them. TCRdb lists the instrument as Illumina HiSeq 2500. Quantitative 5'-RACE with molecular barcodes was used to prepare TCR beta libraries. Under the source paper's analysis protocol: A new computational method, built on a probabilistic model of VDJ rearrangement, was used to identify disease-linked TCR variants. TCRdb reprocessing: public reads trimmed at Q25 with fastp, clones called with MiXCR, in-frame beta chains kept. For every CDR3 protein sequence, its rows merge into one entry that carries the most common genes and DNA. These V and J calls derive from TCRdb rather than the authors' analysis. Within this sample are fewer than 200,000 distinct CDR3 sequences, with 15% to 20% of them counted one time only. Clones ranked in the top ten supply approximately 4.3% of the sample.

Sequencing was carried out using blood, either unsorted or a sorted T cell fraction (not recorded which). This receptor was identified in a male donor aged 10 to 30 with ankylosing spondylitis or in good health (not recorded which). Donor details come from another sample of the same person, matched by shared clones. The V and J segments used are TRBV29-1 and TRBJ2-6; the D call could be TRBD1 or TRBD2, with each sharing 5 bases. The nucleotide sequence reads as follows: TGCAGCGTTTTGGCCGGGACGGACAACGCACTGGGTGCCAACGTCCTGACTTTC. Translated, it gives CSVLAGTDNALGANVLTF.